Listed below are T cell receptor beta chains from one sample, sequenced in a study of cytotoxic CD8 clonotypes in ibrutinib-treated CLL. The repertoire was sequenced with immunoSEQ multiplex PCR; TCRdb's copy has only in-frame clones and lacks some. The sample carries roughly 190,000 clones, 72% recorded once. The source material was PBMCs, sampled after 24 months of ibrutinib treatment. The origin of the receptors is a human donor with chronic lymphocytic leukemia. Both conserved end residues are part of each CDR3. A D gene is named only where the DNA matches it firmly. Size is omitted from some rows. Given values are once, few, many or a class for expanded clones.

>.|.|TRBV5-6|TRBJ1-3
TGTGCCAGCAGCTTGGATTGGAGCTCTGGAAACACCATATATTTT
CASSLDWSSGNTIYF
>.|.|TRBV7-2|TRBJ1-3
TGTGCCAGCAGCTTAGCGGCACGGAGCTCTGGAAACACCATATATTTT
CASSLAARSSGNTIYF
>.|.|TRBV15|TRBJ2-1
TGTGCCACCAGCAGACCTGTCCGAGACAATGAGCAGTTCTTC
CATSRPVRDNEQFF
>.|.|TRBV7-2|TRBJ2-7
TGTGCCAGCAGCTCCCAGGGTTACGAGCAGTACTTC
CASSSQGYEQYF
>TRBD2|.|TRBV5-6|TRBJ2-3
TGTGCCAGCAGCTTGGTCCTAGCGGGAAGCACAGATACGCAGTATTTT
CASSLVLAGSTDTQYF
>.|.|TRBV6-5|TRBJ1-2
TGTGCCAGCAGGGTACAGGGAACCTATGGCTACACCTTC
CASRVQGTYGYTF
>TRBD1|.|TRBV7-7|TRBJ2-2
TGTGCCAGCAGCGCAGACAGGGAGAACACCGGGGAGCTGTTTTTT
CASSADRENTGELFF
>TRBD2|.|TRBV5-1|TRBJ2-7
TGCGCCAGCAGCGCCGTGGAGGGACTAGTCTACGAGCAGTACTTC
CASSAVEGLVYEQYF
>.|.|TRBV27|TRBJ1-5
TGTGCCAGCGGGAGACAGGGCAATCAGCCCCAGCATTTT
CASGRQGNQPQHF
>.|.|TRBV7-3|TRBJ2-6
TGTGCCAGCAGCCCAAGCTCTGGGGCCAACGTCCTGACTTTC
CASSPSSGANVLTF
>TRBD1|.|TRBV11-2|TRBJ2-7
TGTGCCAGCAGCTTAGGGGACAGGCCTGCCTCCTACGAGCAGTACTTC
CASSLGDRPASYEQYF
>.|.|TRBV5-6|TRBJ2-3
TGTGCCAGCAGCCCCCATTTCCCGGGACGTAAGACAGATACGCAGTATTTT
CASSPHFPGRKTDTQYF
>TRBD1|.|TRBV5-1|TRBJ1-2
TGCGCCAGCAGCTTGGAGGCCGAGACAGGGACTTATGGCTACACCTTC
CASSLEAETGTYGYTF
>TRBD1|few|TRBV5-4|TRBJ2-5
TGTGCCAGCAGCTTCGGACAGGAAGAGACCCAGTACTTC
CASSFGQEETQYF
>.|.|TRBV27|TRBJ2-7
TGTGCCAGCAGTTTATCACAGGGTTACGAGCAGTACTTC
CASSLSQGYEQYF
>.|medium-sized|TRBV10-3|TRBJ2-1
TGTGCCATCAGTGAAGGTAATGAGCAGTTCTTC
CAISEGNEQFF
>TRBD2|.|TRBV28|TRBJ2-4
TGTGCCAGCAGACCCGGGACTATTCAAATTCAGTACTTC
CASRPGTIQIQYF
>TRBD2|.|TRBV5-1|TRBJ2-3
TGCGCCAGCAGCGTACTAGCGGTGAGCACAGATACGCAGTATTTT
CASSVLAVSTDTQYF
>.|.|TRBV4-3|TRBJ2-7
TGCGCCAGCAGCCCCCACGGGGGTGAGTACGAGCAGTACTTC
CASSPHGGEYEQYF
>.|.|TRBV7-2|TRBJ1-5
TGTGCCAGCAGCCGGGCGGGGTTCGAGGATCAGCCCCAGCATTTT
CASSRAGFEDQPQHF
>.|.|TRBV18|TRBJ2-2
TGTGCCAGCTCCGACTGGGTCACCGGGGAGCTGTTTTTT
CASSDWVTGELFF
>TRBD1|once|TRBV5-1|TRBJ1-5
TGCGCCAGCAGCTTGGAGCCAGGGGGTGACAATCAGCCCCAGCATTTT
CASSLEPGGDNQPQHF
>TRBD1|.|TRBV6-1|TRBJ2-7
TGTGCCAGCAGTGCCCTGACAGGGCGCGGGTACGAGCAGTACTTC
CASSALTGRGYEQYF
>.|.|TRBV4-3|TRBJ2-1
TGCGCCAGCAGCTCACCGGGCCGGGGGTCAGATGAGCAGTTCTTC
CASSSPGRGSDEQFF
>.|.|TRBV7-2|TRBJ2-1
TGTGCCAGCAGCTCACGGCACCACAATGAGCAGTTCTTC
CASSSRHHNEQFF
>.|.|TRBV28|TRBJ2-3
TGTGCCAGCAGTCAACCCCCAGATACGCAGTATTTT
CASSQPPDTQYF
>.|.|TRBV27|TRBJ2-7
TGTGCCAGCAGTCCAAAGACAGGTACCTCCTACGAGCAGTACTTC
CASSPKTGTSYEQYF
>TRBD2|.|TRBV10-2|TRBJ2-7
TGCGCCAGCAGTGGGACTAGCGGGAGGTCATACTTC
CASSGTSGRSYF
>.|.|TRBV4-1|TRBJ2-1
TGCGCCAGCAGCCAAGAAGGACAGTCGGTGGAGCAGTTCTTC
CASSQEGQSVEQFF
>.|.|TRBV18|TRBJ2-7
TGTGCCAGCTCACCAGGGAGCGGTCCCTCCTACGAGCAGTACTTC
CASSPGSGPSYEQYF
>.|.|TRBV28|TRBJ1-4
TGTGCCAGCAGCCTCCCCGGGGGCGAAAAACTGTTTTTT
CASSLPGGEKLFF
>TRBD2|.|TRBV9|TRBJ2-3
TGTGCCAGCAGCGTACCTATAGCGGGAGGGGCAGATACGCAGTATTTT
CASSVPIAGGADTQYF
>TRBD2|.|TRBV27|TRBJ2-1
TGTGCCAGCAGTCATCTTCGGGGGGGGCGAAAGGCCTACAATGAGCAGTTCTTC
CASSHLRGGRKAYNEQFF
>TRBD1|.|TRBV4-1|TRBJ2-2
TGCGCCAGCAGAATTGGACAGGGGCGGACCGGGGAGCTGTTTTTT
CASRIGQGRTGELFF
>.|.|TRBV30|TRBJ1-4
TGTGCCTGGAGTGTACAGATAAATGAAAAACTGTTTTTT
CAWSVQINEKLFF
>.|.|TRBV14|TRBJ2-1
TGTGCCAGCAGCCGATCCGAAGGTTCCTACAATGAGCAGTTCTTC
CASSRSEGSYNEQFF
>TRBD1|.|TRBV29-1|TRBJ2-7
TGCAGCGTGGAGGCCCCGGACAGGATAGACGAGCAGTACTTC
CSVEAPDRIDEQYF
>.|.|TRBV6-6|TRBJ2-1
TGTGCCAGCAGTTACAGAGCGGCCTACAATGAGCAGTTCTTC
CASSYRAAYNEQFF
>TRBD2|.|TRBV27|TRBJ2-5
TGTGCCAGCAAAACTAGCGGAGGGGAGACCCAGTACTTC
CASKTSGGETQYF
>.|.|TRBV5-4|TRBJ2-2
TGTGCCAGCTCCATTTTAGGTAGGGGGTCGCAGGGTCACACCGGGGAGCTGTTTTTT
CASSILGRGSQGHTGELFF